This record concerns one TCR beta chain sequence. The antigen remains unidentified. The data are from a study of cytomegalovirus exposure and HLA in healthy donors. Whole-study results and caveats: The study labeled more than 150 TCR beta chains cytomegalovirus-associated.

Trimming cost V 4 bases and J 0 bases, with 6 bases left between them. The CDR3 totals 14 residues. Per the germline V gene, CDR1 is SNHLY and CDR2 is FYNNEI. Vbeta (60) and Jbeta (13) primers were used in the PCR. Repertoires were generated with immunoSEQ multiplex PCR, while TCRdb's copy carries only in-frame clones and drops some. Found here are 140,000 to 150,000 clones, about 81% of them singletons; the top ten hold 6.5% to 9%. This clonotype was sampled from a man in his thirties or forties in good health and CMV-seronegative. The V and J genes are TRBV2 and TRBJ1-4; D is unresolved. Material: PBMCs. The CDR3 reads CASSGVTTNEKLFF. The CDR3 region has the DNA TGTGCCAGCAGTGGAGTTACAACTAATGAAAAACTGTTTTTT.